This TCR beta chain was captured in a study of blood T cell repertoires in COVID-19. Across the whole study: The United States, Italy and Spain provided the acute and convalescent COVID-19 samples. The cDNA or gDNA used as material had been derived from T cells, B-cell-depleted T cells, or PBMCs.

In the authors' workflow: Amplified reference gene primers provided the basis for estimating nucleated cell counts. Assay: immunoSEQ multiplex PCR; the TCRdb copy retains only in-frame clones and omits some. That table furnishes V, J and clone size, whereas the DNA furnished D and trimming. Counted here are some 110,000 clones, roughly nine tenths occurring once; the ten biggest clones make up roughly 8%. CDR1 MDHEN and CDR2 SYDVKM come from the germline V gene. CDR3 length: 16 amino acids. V lost 5 bases and J lost 7, with 21 bases in between. Sequencing was done on a sample of peripheral blood. The sequence came from a human donor in a cohort sampled during active COVID-19. The V gene is TRBV28, the J gene TRBJ1-5, with a tentative D call TRBD1 (5 bases). CDR3 loop: CASSPHRTLLGQPQHF. CDR3 DNA: TGTGCCAGCAGTCCCCACCGGACACTTTTGGGACAGCCCCAGCATTTT.